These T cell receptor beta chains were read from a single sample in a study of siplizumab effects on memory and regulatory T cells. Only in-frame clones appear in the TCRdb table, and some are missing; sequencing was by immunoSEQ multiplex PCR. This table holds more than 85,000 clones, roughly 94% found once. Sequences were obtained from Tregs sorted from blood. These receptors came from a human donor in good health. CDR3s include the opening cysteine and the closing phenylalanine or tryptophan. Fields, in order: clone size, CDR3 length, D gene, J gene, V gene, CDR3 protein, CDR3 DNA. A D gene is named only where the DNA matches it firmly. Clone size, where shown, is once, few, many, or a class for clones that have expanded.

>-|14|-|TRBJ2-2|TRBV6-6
CASSSHRNTGELFF
TGTGCCAGCAGCTCGCACAGGAACACCGGGGAGCTGTTTTTT
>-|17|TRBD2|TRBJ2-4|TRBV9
CASSVEPIGGVRNIQYF
TGTGCCAGCAGCGTAGAACCCATCGGGGGGGTTCGCAACATTCAGTACTTC
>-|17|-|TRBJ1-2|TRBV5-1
CASSLVRDGLANYGYTF
TGCGCCAGCAGCTTGGTGAGGGACGGGTTAGCTAACTATGGCTACACCTTC
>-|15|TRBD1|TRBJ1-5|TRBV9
CASSVGDRILEPQHF
TGTGCCAGCAGCGTAGGGGACAGGATCTTGGAGCCCCAGCATTTT
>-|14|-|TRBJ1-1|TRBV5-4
CAMPGRGGNTEAFF
TGTGCCATGCCGGGCCGGGGGGGAAACACTGAAGCTTTCTTT
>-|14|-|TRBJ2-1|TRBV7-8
CASSLVFVVNEQFF
TGTGCCAGCAGCTTAGTTTTTGTAGTCAATGAGCAGTTCTTC
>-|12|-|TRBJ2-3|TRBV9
CASRGPTDTQYF
TGTGCCAGCAGAGGGCCCACAGATACGCAGTATTTT
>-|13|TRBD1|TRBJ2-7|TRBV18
CASSPQGAYEQYF
TGTGCCAGCTCACCTCAGGGGGCCTACGAGCAGTACTTC
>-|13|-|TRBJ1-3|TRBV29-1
CSVGGSSGNTIYF
TGCAGCGTTGGGGGTAGCTCTGGAAACACCATATATTTT
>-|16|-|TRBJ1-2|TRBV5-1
CASSLALRGPSDGYTF
TGCGCCAGCAGCTTGGCCTTAAGAGGCCCGAGCGATGGCTACACCTTC
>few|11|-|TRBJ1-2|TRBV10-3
CAITAGQGYTF
TGTGCCATCACGGCAGGGCAGGGCTACACCTTC
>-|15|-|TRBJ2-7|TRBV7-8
CASSLGGGLTYEQYF
TGTGCCAGCAGCTTAGGGGGCGGACTTACCTACGAGCAGTACTTC
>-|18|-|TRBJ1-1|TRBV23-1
CASSQSNRPGGHRTEAFF
TGCGCCAGCAGTCAATCTAACCGGCCCGGGGGGCATCGGACTGAAGCTTTCTTT
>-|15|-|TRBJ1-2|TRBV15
CATSRGRGGSYGYTF
TGTGCCACTAGCAGAGGACGGGGAGGGAGCTATGGCTACACCTTC
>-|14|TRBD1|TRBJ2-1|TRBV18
CASSQGQVRGEQFF
TGTGCCAGCTCACAAGGACAGGTTAGAGGTGAGCAGTTCTTC
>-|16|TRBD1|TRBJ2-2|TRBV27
CARPQDRGVITGELFF
TGTGCCAGGCCCCAAGACAGGGGGGTAATCACCGGGGAGCTGTTTTTT
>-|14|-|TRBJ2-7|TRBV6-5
CASSYMDSSYEQYF
TGTGCCAGCAGTTACATGGACAGCTCCTACGAGCAGTACTTC
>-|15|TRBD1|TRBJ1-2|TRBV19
CASSLGQGLARGYTF
TGTGCCAGTAGTTTGGGACAGGGATTGGCGAGAGGCTACACCTTC
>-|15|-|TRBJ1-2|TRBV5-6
CASSTSPKTDYGYTF
TGTGCCAGCAGCACAAGTCCAAAGACAGACTATGGCTACACCTTC
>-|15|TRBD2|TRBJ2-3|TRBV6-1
CASSDEGEGLDTQYF
TGTGCCAGCAGTGATGAAGGGGAGGGCTTGGATACGCAGTATTTT
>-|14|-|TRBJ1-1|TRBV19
CASSTLLRATEAFF
TGTGCCAGTAGTACTTTATTGAGGGCTACTGAAGCTTTCTTT
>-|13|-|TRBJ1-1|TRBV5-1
CASSPGWAAEAFF
TGCGCCAGCAGCCCAGGATGGGCCGCTGAAGCTTTCTTT
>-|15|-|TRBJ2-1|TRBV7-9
CASSFGGISYNEQFF
TGTGCCAGCAGCTTCGGCGGGATCAGCTACAATGAGCAGTTCTTC
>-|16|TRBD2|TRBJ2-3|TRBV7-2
CASSFTGGGSTDTQYF
TGTGCCAGCAGCTTTACGGGCGGGGGGAGCACAGATACGCAGTATTTT
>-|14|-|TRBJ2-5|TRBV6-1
CASSEITPTGTQYF
TGTGCCAGCAGTGAAATTACACCGACCGGGACCCAGTACTTC
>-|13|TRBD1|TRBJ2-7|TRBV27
CASQGQGSYEQYF
TGTGCCAGCCAGGGACAGGGGTCCTACGAGCAGTACTTC
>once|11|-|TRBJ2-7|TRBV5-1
CASSSQWEQYF
TGTGCCAGCAGCTCGCAGTGGGAGCAGTACTTC
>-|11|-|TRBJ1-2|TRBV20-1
CSARAFYGYTF
TGCAGTGCCAGGGCCTTCTATGGCTACACCTTC
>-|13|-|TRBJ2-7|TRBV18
CASSPWDSYEQYF
TGTGCCAGCTCACCTTGGGACTCCTACGAGCAGTACTTC
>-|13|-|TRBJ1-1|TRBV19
CASSIGTRTEAFF
TGTGCCAGTAGTATCGGGACCAGGACTGAAGCTTTCTTT
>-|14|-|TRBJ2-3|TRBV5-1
CASGGVGSADTQYF
TGCGCCAGCGGCGGGGTAGGGAGTGCGGATACGCAGTATTTT